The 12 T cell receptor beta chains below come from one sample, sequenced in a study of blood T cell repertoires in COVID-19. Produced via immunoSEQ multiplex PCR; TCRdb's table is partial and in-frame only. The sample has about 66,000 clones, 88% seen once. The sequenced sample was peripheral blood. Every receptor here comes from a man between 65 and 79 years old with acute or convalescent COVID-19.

The CDR3 region has the DNA TGTGCCAGCAGTAGAGGGACAGGGGGCGCGGGTAACTATGGCTACACCTTC. It encodes CASSRGTGGAGNYGYTF. The chain combines TRBV27 with TRBJ1-2; TRBD1 aligns across 12 bases. V dropped 5 bases and J dropped 1; count of bases not matched to a gene: 8. This CDR3 is 17 amino acids long. The germline V gene has CDR1 MNHEY and CDR2 SMNVEV (reference sequence).

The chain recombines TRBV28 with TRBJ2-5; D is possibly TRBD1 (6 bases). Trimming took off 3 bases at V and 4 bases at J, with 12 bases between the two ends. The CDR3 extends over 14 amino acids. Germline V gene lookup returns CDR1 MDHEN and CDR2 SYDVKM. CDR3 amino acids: CASSFARGPETQYF. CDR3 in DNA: TGTGCCAGCAGTTTCGCCAGGGGACCAGAGACCCAGTACTTC.

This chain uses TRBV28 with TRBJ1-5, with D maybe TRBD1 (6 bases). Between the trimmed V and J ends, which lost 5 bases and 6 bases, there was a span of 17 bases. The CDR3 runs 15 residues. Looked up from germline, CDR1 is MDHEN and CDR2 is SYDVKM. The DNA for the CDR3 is TGTGCCAGCAGTCCCAGTCAGGGGTATAGTCAGCCCCAGCATTTT. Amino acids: CASSPSQGYSQPQHF.

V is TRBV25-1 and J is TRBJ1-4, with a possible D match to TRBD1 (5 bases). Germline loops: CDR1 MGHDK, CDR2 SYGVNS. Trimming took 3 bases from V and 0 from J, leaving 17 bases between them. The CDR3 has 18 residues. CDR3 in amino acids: CASSDSGHVRATNEKLFF. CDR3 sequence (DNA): TGTGCCAGCAGTGATAGCGGACACGTTAGAGCAACTAATGAAAAACTGTTTTTT.

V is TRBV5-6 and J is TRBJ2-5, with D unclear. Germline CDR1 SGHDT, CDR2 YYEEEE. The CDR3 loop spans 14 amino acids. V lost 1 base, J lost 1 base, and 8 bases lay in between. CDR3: CASSLYAGQETQYF. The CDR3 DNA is TGTGCCAGCAGCTTGTACGCAGGCCAAGAGACCCAGTACTTC.

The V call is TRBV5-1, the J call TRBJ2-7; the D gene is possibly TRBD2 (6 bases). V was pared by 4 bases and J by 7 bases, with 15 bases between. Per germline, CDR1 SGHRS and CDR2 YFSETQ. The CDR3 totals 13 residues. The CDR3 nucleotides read TGCGCCAGCAGCCCGGGACTTACAGAGGAGCAGTACTTC. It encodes CASSPGLTEEQYF.

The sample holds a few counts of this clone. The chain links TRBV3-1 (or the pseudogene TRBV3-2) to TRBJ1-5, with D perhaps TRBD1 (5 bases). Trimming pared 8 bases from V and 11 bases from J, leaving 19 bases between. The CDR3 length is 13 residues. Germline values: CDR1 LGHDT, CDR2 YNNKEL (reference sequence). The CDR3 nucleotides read TGTGCCAGCTACCACAGGCCTAATCTGACCCAGCATTTT. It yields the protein CASYHRPNLTQHF.

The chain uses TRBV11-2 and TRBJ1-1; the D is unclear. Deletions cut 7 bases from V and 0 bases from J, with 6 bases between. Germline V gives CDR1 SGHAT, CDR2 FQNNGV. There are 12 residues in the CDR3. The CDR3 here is CASKDMNTEAFF. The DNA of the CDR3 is TGTGCCAGCAAAGACATGAACACTGAAGCTTTCTTT.

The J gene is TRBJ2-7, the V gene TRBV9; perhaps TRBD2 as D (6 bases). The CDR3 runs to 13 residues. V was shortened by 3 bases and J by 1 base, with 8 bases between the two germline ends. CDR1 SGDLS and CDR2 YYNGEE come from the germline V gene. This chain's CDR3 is CASSAAGSYEQYF. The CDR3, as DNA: TGTGCCAGCAGCGCGGCGGGGTCCTACGAGCAGTACTTC.

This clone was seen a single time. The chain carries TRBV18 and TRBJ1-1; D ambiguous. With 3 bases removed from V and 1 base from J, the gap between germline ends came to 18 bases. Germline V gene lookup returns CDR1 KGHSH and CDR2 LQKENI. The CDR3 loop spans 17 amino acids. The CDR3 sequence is CASSPVRSGRSNTEAFF. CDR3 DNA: TGTGCCAGCTCACCCGTACGCTCGGGGAGGTCGAACACTGAAGCTTTCTTT.

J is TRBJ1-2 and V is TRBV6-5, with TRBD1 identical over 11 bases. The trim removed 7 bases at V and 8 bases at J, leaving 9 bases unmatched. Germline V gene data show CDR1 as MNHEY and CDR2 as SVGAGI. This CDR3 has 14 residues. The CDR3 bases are TGTGCCAGCACGGGACAGGGGGTAAAAGGAGGCTACACCTTC. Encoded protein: CASTGQGVKGGYTF.

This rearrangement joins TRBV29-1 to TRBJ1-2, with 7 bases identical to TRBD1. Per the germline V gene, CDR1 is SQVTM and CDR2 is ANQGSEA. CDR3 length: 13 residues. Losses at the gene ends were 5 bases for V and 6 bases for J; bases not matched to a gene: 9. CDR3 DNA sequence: TGCAGCGTTCCTACCCACAGGGGAGATGGCTACACCTTC. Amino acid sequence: CSVPTHRGDGYTF.